The 9 T cell receptor beta chains given below trace back to one sample, sequenced in a study of graft-versus-host responses after intestinal transplantation. No antigen is known for these receptors. Profiling relied on immunoSEQ multiplex PCR, and the TCRdb table lists in-frame clones only, not all of them. The sample carries about 61,000 clones, 90% to 95% recorded once. This specimen consisted of unstimulated CD4+ T cells sorted from spleen or lymph node cells, obtained before transplant. The origin of the receptors is a human donor who was the organ donor for an intestinal transplant.

The chain recombines TRBV5-4 with TRBJ2-1, with 8 bases matching TRBD1. The CDR3 extends over 17 amino acids. The germline gives CDR1 SGHNT, CDR2 YYREEE (reference sequence). Trimming at V came to 2 bases and at J to 4 bases, leaving 11 bases not matched to a gene. CDR3 sequence reads: CASSFDRGGRLYNEQFF. CDR3 sequence (DNA): TGTGCCAGCAGCTTTGACAGGGGCGGACGACTGTACAATGAGCAGTTCTTC. The full variable domain, rest sourced from reference TRBV5-4 and TRBJ2-1, is ETGVTQSPTHLIKTRGQQVTLRCSSQSGHNTVSWYQQALGQGPQFIFQYYREEENGRGNFPPRFSGLQFPNYSSELNVNALELDDSALYLCASSFDRGGRLYNEQFFGPGTRLTVL.

The V gene is TRBV18, the J gene TRBJ1-2; D possibly corresponds to TRBD1 (6 bases). Trimming took 4 bases from V and 5 from J, leaving 20 bases between them. Germline loops: CDR1 KGHSH, CDR2 LQKENI. The CDR3 totals 16 residues. The DNA of the CDR3 is TGTGCCAGCTCACGGCTCCGACAGGAAGGTAGATATGGCTACACCTTC. Residues: CASSRLRQEGRYGYTF.

In its sample, this clone was seen once. The chain employs TRBV5-1 and TRBJ2-7, with 14 bases aligning to TRBD2. CDR1 SGHRS and CDR2 YFSETQ come from the germline V gene. Trimming cost V 7 bases and J 4 bases; bases outside gene matches: 1. This CDR3 has 13 amino acids. The CDR3 region is CASGTSGGYEQYF. For the CDR3, the DNA is TGCGCCAGCGGGACTAGCGGGGGATACGAGCAGTACTTC.

This rearrangement joins TRBV18 to TRBJ1-2; 7 nucleotides match TRBD1. CDR1 and CDR2 from the germline V gene are KGHSH and LQKENI. The CDR3 extends over 15 amino acids. The trim removed 0 bases at V and 1 base at J, leaving 2 bases unmatched. DNA of the CDR3: TGTGCCAGCTCACCACCGACAGGGTATAACTATGGCTACACCTTC. Translation: CASSPPTGYNYGYTF.

This rearrangement joins TRBV7-2 to TRBJ2-5, with D unclear. V shed 3 bases and J shed 0 bases, with 5 bases lying between them. Germline V lookup: CDR1 SGHTA, CDR2 FQGNSA. This CDR3 has 13 residues. Here the CDR3 DNA reads TGTGCCAGCAGCTTTAGGTACCAAGAGACCCAGTACTTC. This sequence encodes CASSFRYQETQYF.

The gene calls are TRBV2 and TRBJ2-1; unclear D gene. The CDR3 extends over 13 amino acids. The V gene lost 11 bases and the J gene lost 15 bases, with 26 bases spanning the gap. CDR1 is SNHLY and CDR2 is FYNNEI in the germline V gene. The DNA of the CDR3 is TGTGCCCTTATCTCGAGGCCCTATAATTTTTGGTTCTTC. This sequence encodes CALISRPYNFWFF.

This chain uses TRBV19 with TRBJ1-4; D possibly corresponds to TRBD1 (5 bases). Trimming pared 1 base from V and 1 base from J, leaving 7 bases between. Germline lookup yields CDR1 LNHDA and CDR2 SQIVND (reference sequence). CDR3 size: 15 residues. This chain's CDR3 is CASSIGQGTNEKLFF. CDR3 sequence (DNA): TGTGCCAGTAGTATAGGTCAGGGAACTAATGAAAAACTGTTTTTT.

The rearrangement joins TRBV19 to TRBJ1-2; no clear D gene. V shed 2 bases and J shed 1 base, with 14 bases lying between them. Germline CDR1 LNHDA, CDR2 SQIVND (reference sequence). The CDR3 is made up of 16 amino acids. The CDR3 nucleotides are TGTGCCAGTAGTATAACCAGGACGGGATTTAACTATGGCTACACCTTC. It encodes CASSITRTGFNYGYTF.

The sample holds one count of this clone. The rearrangement joins TRBV7-2 to TRBJ2-5; no clear D. Per the germline V gene, CDR1 is SGHTA and CDR2 is FQGNSA. Trimming took off 1 base at V and 1 base at J, with 4 bases between the two ends. The CDR3 covers 13 residues. The CDR3 region is CASSLEIQETQYF. In nucleotides, the CDR3 is TGTGCCAGCAGCTTAGAGATCCAAGAGACCCAGTACTTC.